The 4 T cell receptor beta chains reported below all come from one sample, sequenced in a study of shared clonotypes between healthy human individuals. Repertoires were generated with immunoSEQ multiplex PCR, while TCRdb's copy carries only in-frame clones and drops some. The table shows 950,000 to 1,100,000 clones, with around 78% occurring only once. The material sequenced was memory CD4+ T cells from PBMCs. Described subset: CD45RA-negative fraction. The source is a man between 18 and 35 years old in good health. Some clones in this sample may be carry-over from other donors' samples.

V and J are TRBV5-1 and TRBJ2-3, with D maybe TRBD2 (6 bases). The CDR3 consists of 15 residues. V was trimmed by 1 base and J by 0 bases, leaving 9 bases between them. Germline V lookup: CDR1 SGHRS, CDR2 YFSETQ. CDR3 DNA: TGCGCCAGCAGCTTGTCGGGGGAAAGCACAGATACGCAGTATTTT. Translation gives CASSLSGESTDTQYF.

This clone turned up a few times. The chain carries TRBV6-1 and TRBJ2-3, with D tentatively TRBD2 (5 bases). CDR1 and CDR2 (germline): MNHNS, SASEGT. V gave up 1 base and J gave up 6 bases, with 11 bases separating them. The CDR3 is made up of 14 amino acids. CDR3: CASSEGEGMDTQYF. The CDR3 DNA reads TGTGCCAGCAGTGAAGGAGAGGGAATGGATACGCAGTATTTT.

The J gene is TRBJ2-3, the V gene TRBV5-6, with 11 bases matching TRBD1. The CDR3 sequence is 18 residues long. Per the germline V gene, CDR1 is SGHDT and CDR2 is YYEEEE. After removal of 1 base from V and 8 bases from J, the junction contained 15 bases not matched to a gene. This CDR3 reads CASSLRTGGAGSAGTQYF. CDR3 sequence (DNA): TGTGCCAGCAGCTTGAGGACAGGGGGCGCGGGGAGTGCGGGTACGCAGTATTTT.

This clone showed up just once. The chain employs TRBV2 and TRBJ1-1, with D possibly being TRBD1 (5 bases). The ends were cut back, 8 bases at V and 6 bases at J, with 19 bases in the middle. The CDR3 length is 14 residues. Germline values: CDR1 SNHLY, CDR2 FYNNEI. This chain's CDR3 is CASSLQGGEAEAFF. CDR3 bases: TGTGCCAGCTCCCTCCAGGGAGGAGAGGCTGAAGCTTTCTTT.